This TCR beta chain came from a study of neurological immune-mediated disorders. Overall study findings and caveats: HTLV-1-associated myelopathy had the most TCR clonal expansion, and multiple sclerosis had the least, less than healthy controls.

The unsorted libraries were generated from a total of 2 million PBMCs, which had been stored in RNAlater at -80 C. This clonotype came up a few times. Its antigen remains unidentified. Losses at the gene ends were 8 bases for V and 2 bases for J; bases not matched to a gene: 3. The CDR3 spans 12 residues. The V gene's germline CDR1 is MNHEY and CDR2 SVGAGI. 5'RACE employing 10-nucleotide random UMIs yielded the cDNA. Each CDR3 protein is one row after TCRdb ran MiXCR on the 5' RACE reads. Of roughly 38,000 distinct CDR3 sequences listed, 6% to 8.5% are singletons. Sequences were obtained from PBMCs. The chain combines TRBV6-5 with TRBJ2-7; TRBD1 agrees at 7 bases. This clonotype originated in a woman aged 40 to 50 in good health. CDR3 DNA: TGTGCCAGCCAGGGACAGCCCTACGAGCAGTACTTC. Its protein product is CASQGQPYEQYF.